Listed below are T cell receptor beta chains from one sample, sequenced in a study of blood T cell repertoires in COVID-19. Only in-frame clones appear in the TCRdb table, and some are missing; sequencing was by immunoSEQ multiplex PCR. This sample yields roughly 200,000 clones, of which over 75% are seen a single time; 2.8% belongs to the top ten. The sample comprised peripheral blood. The receptors shown here come from a woman older than 75 with active or convalescent COVID-19. Both conserved end residues are part of each CDR3. A D gene is named only where the DNA matches it firmly. Not every row has a clone size; where given, it reads once, few, many or a size class.

V	D	J	size	DNA	CDR3
TRBV6-5	TRBD2	TRBJ2-3	.	TGTGCCAGCAGTTACTATCGGGGGGGGCAAGATACGCAGTATTTT	CASSYYRGGQDTQYF
TRBV5-1	.	TRBJ1-4	.	TGCGCCAGCGCAAGGGGGACTAATGAAAAACTGTTTTTT	CASARGTNEKLFF
TRBV4-2	TRBD1	TRBJ2-7	.	TGTGCCAGCACCTCCGACAGGGTTGAGCAGTACTTC	CASTSDRVEQYF
TRBV6-5	TRBD1	TRBJ1-6	.	TGTGCCAGCAGTTACGACAGGGGAGGAGGTTCACCCCTCCACTTT	CASSYDRGGGSPLHF
TRBV5-1	TRBD1	TRBJ1-2	.	TGCGCCAGCAGCTCGTGGGACAGAGAGAACTATGGCTACACCTTC	CASSSWDRENYGYTF
TRBV7-2	TRBD2	TRBJ2-5	.	TGTGCCAGCAGCTTACCCCCGCGCGGGGGGGCCGGAGAGACCCAGTACTTC	CASSLPPRGGAGETQYF
TRBV7-2	.	TRBJ2-5	.	TGTGCCAGCAGCTTAGGACTGACTGAAGAGACCCAGTACTTC	CASSLGLTEETQYF
TRBV2	.	TRBJ1-1	.	TGTGCCAGCAGTAGCAGGGCGATGGACACTGAAGCTTTCTTT	CASSSRAMDTEAFF
TRBV5-6	.	TRBJ2-5	few	TGTGCCAGCAGCCCCGCCTCACGGGAGACCCAGTACTTC	CASSPASRETQYF
TRBV7-9	TRBD2	TRBJ2-1	.	TGTGCCAGCAGCTTCTCATCCGGACTAGCGGGGGGGAGTGAGCAGTTCTTC	CASSFSSGLAGGSEQFF
TRBV27	TRBD1	TRBJ1-1	few	TGTGCCAGCAACAGACAGGGCCCTAACACTGAAGCTTTCTTT	CASNRQGPNTEAFF
TRBV5-5	TRBD2	TRBJ2-4	.	TGTGCCAGCAGCTTGGTTTTGTCCGGTTCGAGCGGGGGGACCAAAAACATTCAGTACTTC	CASSLVLSGSSGGTKNIQYF
TRBV4-2	.	TRBJ1-5	few	TGTGCCAGCAGCCAAGATACGGGCAGGGGTGATCAGCCCCAGCATTTT	CASSQDTGRGDQPQHF
TRBV27	.	TRBJ1-5	once	TGTGCCAGCAGTTCAGGACAGATTTATCAGCCCCAGCATTTT	CASSSGQIYQPQHF
TRBV25-1	.	TRBJ1-2	.	TGTGCCAGCAGTGAGCGGGGAGTCTATGGCTACACCTTC	CASSERGVYGYTF
TRBV28	.	TRBJ2-7	once	TGTGCCAGCAGTTCCCAGGGATTCTACGAGCAGTACTTC	CASSSQGFYEQYF
TRBV5-1	.	TRBJ1-1	.	TGCGCCAGCAGCTTGTATTTCGGGGTGAACACTGAAGCTTTCTTT	CASSLYFGVNTEAFF
TRBV2	TRBD2	TRBJ2-7	.	TGTGCCAGCAGGGAGACTAGCGTCTACGAGCAGTACTTC	CASRETSVYEQYF
TRBV5-1	.	TRBJ2-7	few	TGCGCCAGCAGCTTGGATGGAGTCTCCTACGAGCAGTACTTC	CASSLDGVSYEQYF
TRBV18	TRBD1	TRBJ1-2	.	TGTGCCAGCTCACAGGGGGCGGATGGCTACACCTTC	CASSQGADGYTF
TRBV4-1	.	TRBJ2-7	.	TGCGCCAGCAGCCAAGCTCCGGCAGGGTACGAGCAGTACTTC	CASSQAPAGYEQYF
TRBV6-5	.	TRBJ1-3	.	TGTGCCAGCAGCAGAACAAGTTTCTCTGGAAACACCATATATTTT	CASSRTSFSGNTIYF
TRBV28	.	TRBJ1-5	.	TGTGCCAGCAGCCCGAGCGTCCCGCCCCAGCATTTT	CASSPSVPPQHF
TRBV7-9	TRBD1	TRBJ1-2	.	TGTGCCAGCAGCCCGGCGATCAAGGACAGGGATTATGGCTACACCTTC	CASSPAIKDRDYGYTF
TRBV24-1	.	TRBJ1-1	.	TGTGCCACCAGTGATTGGGGCAGCACTGAAGCTTTCTTT	CATSDWGSTEAFF
TRBV20-1	.	TRBJ1-1	.	TGCAGTGCCCGTTGGGGCGCTGAAGCTTTCTTT	CSARWGAEAFF
TRBV27	.	TRBJ1-2	few	TGTGCCAGCAGTTTATCGACAGGACTCTATGGCTACACCTTC	CASSLSTGLYGYTF
TRBV7-9	.	TRBJ1-2	.	TGTGCCAGCAGCTTAGTAGGGAGGAGTGGCGGCTACACCTTC	CASSLVGRSGGYTF
TRBV10-3	TRBD1	TRBJ1-6	.	TGTGCCACAAAACCCGGGACAGGAAATTCACCCCTCCACTTT	CATKPGTGNSPLHF
TRBV11-3	TRBD1	TRBJ1-6	.	TGTGCCAGCAGCTTGGGACAGCAGAATTCACCCCTCCACTTT	CASSLGQQNSPLHF
TRBV19	TRBD1	TRBJ1-2	.	TGTGCCAGTAGCAACTCAGGGGGCGGAGTAGGCTATGGCTACACCTTC	CASSNSGGGVGYGYTF
TRBV5-6	.	TRBJ1-5	.	TGTGCCAGCAGTGGCAGGGGTCGTCAGCCCCAGCATTTT	CASSGRGRQPQHF
TRBV6-1	.	TRBJ2-1	.	TGTGCCAGCAGTGAGAGGGAGAGCGATAATGAGCAGTTCTTC	CASSERESDNEQFF
TRBV7-9	.	TRBJ2-7	few	TGTGCCAGCAGCTTAGGTTCTGGGGCAGGGGAACCTTACGAGCAGTACTTC	CASSLGSGAGEPYEQYF
TRBV7-8	.	TRBJ2-2	.	TGTGCCAGCAGCTTAGTTCAGAACACCGGGGAGCTGTTTTTT	CASSLVQNTGELFF
TRBV27	.	TRBJ2-7	.	TGTGCCAGCAGTTTCACTGGACAGTCCGAGCAGTACTTC	CASSFTGQSEQYF
TRBV4-2	.	TRBJ2-1	.	TGTGCCAGCAGCCAAGGACAGCAGTGGAATGAGCAGTTCTTC	CASSQGQQWNEQFF
TRBV5-5	TRBD2	TRBJ2-1	.	TGTGCCAGCAGCTTGGGAGCGGGGGATTACAATGAGCAGTTCTTC	CASSLGAGDYNEQFF
TRBV14	.	TRBJ1-1	.	TGTGCCAGCAGCCAAGATTTGGGCAAGGGGACTCTAATGAACACTGAAGCTTTCTTT	CASSQDLGKGTLMNTEAFF
TRBV19	.	TRBJ2-3	.	TGTGCCAGTAGTTCACTCAAGAGAACAGATACGCAGTATTTT	CASSSLKRTDTQYF
TRBV28	.	TRBJ1-2	.	TGTGCCAGCAGTTTAGACAGCTATGGCTACACCTTC	CASSLDSYGYTF
TRBV7-2	TRBD1	TRBJ1-1	few	TGTGCCAGCAGCTACGGGACAGCGAACACTGAAGCTTTCTTT	CASSYGTANTEAFF
TRBV10-3	.	TRBJ1-6	once	TGTGCCATCAGTGCAATGAAGAGGGCGAATTCACCCCTCCACTTT	CAISAMKRANSPLHF
TRBV28	TRBD1	TRBJ2-7	once	TGTGCCAGCAGTTTGGAAGGGGGCCACGAGCAGTACTTC	CASSLEGGHEQYF
TRBV11-2	.	TRBJ1-2	.	TGTGCCAGCAGTGCTAGGGGAAACGGCTATGGCTACACCTTC	CASSARGNGYGYTF
TRBV4-3	.	TRBJ1-5	few	TGCGCCAGCAGCCAAGATCTTCTCCGTGGAGTCGACCCCCAGCATTTT	CASSQDLLRGVDPQHF
TRBV28	TRBD1	TRBJ2-4	.	TGTGCCAGCAGTCGGACAGGGACCATTCAGTACTTC	CASSRTGTIQYF
TRBV3-1/TRBV3-2	.	TRBJ1-5	few	TGTGCCAGCAGCCCCGGGGGGCGAGGCAATCAGCCCCAGCATTTT	CASSPGGRGNQPQHF
TRBV7-3	.	TRBJ2-5	.	TGTGCCAGCAGCTTAATAGGGGAAGAGACCCAGTACTTC	CASSLIGEETQYF
TRBV11-2	TRBD2	TRBJ2-1	.	TGTGCCAGCAGCCCGGCCGGGACTAGCGTGTACAATGAGCAGTTCTTC	CASSPAGTSVYNEQFF
TRBV19	.	TRBJ2-7	.	TGTGCCAGTTCTTCAGCGTACGAGCAGTACTTC	CASSSAYEQYF
TRBV27	.	TRBJ2-7	.	TGTGCCAGCAGCCTACAGGGATCCTACGAGCAGTACTTC	CASSLQGSYEQYF
TRBV14	TRBD2	TRBJ2-7	.	TGTGCCAGCAGCCGACTAGCGGGGGCGACCTACGAGCAGTACTTC	CASSRLAGATYEQYF
TRBV6-1	.	TRBJ1-2	.	TGTGCCAGCAGTGAGGGGGCAATGGATGGCTACACCTTC	CASSEGAMDGYTF
TRBV5-6	.	TRBJ2-7	.	TGTGCCAGCAGCTGGAACAGGGAGCAGTACTTC	CASSWNREQYF
TRBV19	.	TRBJ1-5	.	TGTGCCAGTAGTAAATGGCAGGGAGGAAGCAATCAGCCCCAGCATTTT	CASSKWQGGSNQPQHF
TRBV18	.	TRBJ2-5	once	TGTGCCAGCTCACCACCCGGGCAGGGTATTGTAGGGCGGAAGACCCAGTACTTC	CASSPPGQGIVGRKTQYF